The 16 T cell receptor beta chains below come from one sample, sequenced in a study of blood T cells in healthy people across ages. Alongside a J-beta primer mix, a sample-barcoded 5' primer served in a second PCR lasting about 7 to 11 cycles. TCRdb ran MiXCR on the 5' RACE reads and lists one entry per CDR3 protein. The table has 1,800,000 or so distinct CDR3 sequences, roughly 43% seen once. The sample taken for sequencing was blood. Receptors originate from a human donor in good health.

The chain carries TRBV28 and TRBJ1-6; D remains ambiguous. The V end lost 4 bases, the J end lost 6 bases, and 7 bases lay between the germline ends. The CDR3 covers 13 residues. CDR1 MDHEN and CDR2 SYDVKM come from the germline V gene. CDR3 region: CASSSWGNSPLHF. In nucleotides, the CDR3 is TGTGCCAGCAGTTCCTGGGGTAATTCACCCCTCCACTTT.

The V call is TRBV5-1, the J call TRBJ1-4; TRBD1 is a possible D gene (5 bases). Trimming shortened V by 6 bases and J by 8 bases, and 17 bases separated the two germline ends. The CDR3 is 14 amino acids. In germline, CDR1 is SGHRS, CDR2 YFSETQ. The CDR3 loop is CASTLGTGGEKLFF. DNA for the CDR3: TGCGCCAGCACCCTTGGGACCGGGGGAGAAAAACTGTTTTTT.

The gene calls are TRBV7-2 and TRBJ2-7, with D perhaps TRBD1 (5 bases). Germline loops: CDR1 SGHTA, CDR2 FQGNSA. This CDR3 region has 13 residues. Between the trimmed V and J ends, which lost 1 base and 7 bases, there was a span of 11 bases. The CDR3: CASSLGGMREQYF. The CDR3 DNA follows: TGTGCCAGCAGCTTAGGGGGCATGAGGGAGCAGTACTTC. The full variable domain, completed using reference TRBV7-2 and TRBJ2-7, is GAGVSQSPSNKVTEKGKDVELRCDPISGHTALYWYRQSLGQGLEFLIYFQGNSAPDKSGLPSDRFSAERTGGSVSTLTIQRTQQEDSAVYLCASSLGGMREQYFGPGTRLTVT.

V and J are TRBV14 and TRBJ2-1; 8 bases match TRBD1. CDR3 length: 19 residues. CDR1 SGHDN and CDR2 FVKESK come from the germline V gene. The J segment lost 3 bases and the V segment lost 0 bases, leaving 13 bases of the junction unmatched. CDR3 protein: CASSQDPARTGMFYNEQFF. The CDR3 DNA follows: TGTGCCAGCAGCCAAGACCCCGCTCGGACAGGGATGTTCTACAATGAGCAGTTCTTC.

The chain has TRBV10-3 and TRBJ1-5; no clear D gene. The CDR3 totals 14 residues. Germline CDR1 and CDR2: ENHRY and SYGVKD. The V and J ends lost 3 bases and 6 bases respectively, with 12 bases between them. CDR3 sequence (DNA): TGTGCCATCAGTGAACCGGGATCCGCTCAGCCCCAGCATTTT. As protein: CAISEPGSAQPQHF.

Written as DNA, the CDR3 is TGTGCCAGCAGCACAACGAAAGGGAACACTGAAGCTTTCTTT. As protein: CASSTTKGNTEAFF. The V and J genes are TRBV7-9 and TRBJ1-1; the D is unclear. V was clipped by 5 bases and J by 1 base, with 11 bases between them. This CDR3 has 14 residues. Germline loops: CDR1 SEHNR, CDR2 FQNEAQ (reference sequence).

This clonotype was detected many times. This rearrangement joins TRBV7-3 to TRBJ1-5; D possibly corresponds to TRBD1 (5 bases). The CDR3 has 13 amino acids. The V gene lost 6 bases and the J gene lost 7 bases, with 13 bases spanning the gap. Germline lookup yields CDR1 SGHTA and CDR2 FQGTGA. The CDR3 here is CASSLGPGQPQHF. The CDR3 DNA is TGTGCCAGCAGTTTGGGGCCGGGGCAGCCCCAGCATTTT.

This clonotype occurred a few times. V usage is TRBV7-2 and J usage is TRBJ2-7, with D possibly matching TRBD2 (6 bases). The germline CDR1 and CDR2 sequences are SGHTA and FQGNSA. V lost 4 bases to trimming and J lost 1 base, with 14 bases between them. The CDR3 loop spans 15 amino acids. Here the CDR3 reads CASSYPGLSSYEQYF. In DNA, the CDR3 is TGTGCCAGCAGCTATCCGGGACTTTCATCCTACGAGCAGTACTTC.

The chain employs TRBV7-9 and TRBJ2-5; D may be TRBD2 (6 bases). The CDR3 is 16 amino acids. Trimming left V 2 bases short and J 4 bases short, with 17 bases between. Looked up from germline, CDR1 is SEHNR and CDR2 is FQNEAQ (reference sequence). CDR3 sequence (DNA): TGTGCCAGCAGCTTAAATGGTGGGGAGGACCTAGAGACCCAGTACTTC. It specifies CASSLNGGEDLETQYF.

The chain links TRBV5-1 to TRBJ2-5; 7 positions match TRBD2. The last part of the DNA fits TRBJ2-7 better; the J call may be wrong. CDR3 length: 14 residues. Per germline, CDR1 SGHRS and CDR2 YFSETQ. Written as DNA, the CDR3 is TGCGCCAGCAGCCCCCCATCGGGGGGATACGAGCAGTACTTC. This encodes CASSPPSGGYEQYF.

This clonotype was found once. Written as DNA, the CDR3 is TGCAGTGCTACCATAGCGGATGCTAGTGAGACCCAGTACTTC. Protein sequence: CSATIADASETQYF. The chain uses TRBV20-1 and TRBJ2-5; D may be TRBD2 (6 bases). With 4 bases removed from V and 5 bases from J, the gap between germline ends came to 17 bases. CDR1 is DFQATT and CDR2 is SNEGSKA in the germline V gene (reference sequence). The length of the CDR3 is 14 residues.

The rearrangement joins TRBV7-9 to TRBJ1-6; D ambiguous. CDR3 length: 15 amino acids. Germline CDR1 and CDR2: SEHNR and FQNEAQ (reference sequence). V shed 1 base and J shed 10 bases, with 14 bases lying between them. CDR3 sequence reads: CASSLGPVGNSPLHF. In DNA, the CDR3 is TGTGCCAGCAGCTTAGGCCCCGTGGGTAACTCACCCCTCCACTTT.

The chain recombines TRBV9 with TRBJ1-1, with 7 bases matching TRBD1. The V and J ends lost 3 bases and 10 bases, in that order; junction bases with no gene match: 9. The length of the CDR3 is 13 residues. Germline V gene data show CDR1 as SGDLS and CDR2 as YYNGEE. Written as DNA, the CDR3 is TGTGCCAGCAGCGCGCTAGACAGGGTAGGAGCTTTCTTT. Its translation: CASSALDRVGAFF.

This clonotype was detected a few times. This chain joins TRBV4-3 and TRBJ2-5; 9 bases match TRBD2. Germline trimming cut 0 bases from V and 11 bases from J; bases unmatched to any gene: 10. Germline lookup yields CDR1 LGHNA and CDR2 YSLEER. The CDR3 loop spans 15 amino acids. The DNA for the CDR3 is TGCGCCAGCAGCCAAGATCTTCGACTAGCGGAAGAGCAGTACTTC. As protein: CASSQDLRLAEEQYF.

The J gene is TRBJ2-3, the V gene TRBV5-1; TRBD1 agrees at 8 bases. Trimming cost V 4 bases and J 2 bases; bases outside gene matches: 6. Germline assignment: CDR1 SGHRS and CDR2 YFSETQ. The CDR3 covers 15 residues. In DNA form, the CDR3 reads TGCGCCAGCAGCCTGACAGGGGATTTCACAGATACGCAGTATTTT. It translates to CASSLTGDFTDTQYF.

V and J are TRBV7-8 and TRBJ2-1, with D possibly matching TRBD2 (7 bases). The V end lost 5 bases, the J end lost 4 bases, and 21 bases lay between the germline ends. Germline V gene sequence: CDR1 SGHVS, CDR2 FQNEAQ. The CDR3 runs to 17 residues. The chain's CDR3 is CASSPPLVAGAYNEQFF. DNA for the CDR3: TGTGCCAGCAGCCCCCCCCTTGTTGCGGGGGCGTACAATGAGCAGTTCTTC.